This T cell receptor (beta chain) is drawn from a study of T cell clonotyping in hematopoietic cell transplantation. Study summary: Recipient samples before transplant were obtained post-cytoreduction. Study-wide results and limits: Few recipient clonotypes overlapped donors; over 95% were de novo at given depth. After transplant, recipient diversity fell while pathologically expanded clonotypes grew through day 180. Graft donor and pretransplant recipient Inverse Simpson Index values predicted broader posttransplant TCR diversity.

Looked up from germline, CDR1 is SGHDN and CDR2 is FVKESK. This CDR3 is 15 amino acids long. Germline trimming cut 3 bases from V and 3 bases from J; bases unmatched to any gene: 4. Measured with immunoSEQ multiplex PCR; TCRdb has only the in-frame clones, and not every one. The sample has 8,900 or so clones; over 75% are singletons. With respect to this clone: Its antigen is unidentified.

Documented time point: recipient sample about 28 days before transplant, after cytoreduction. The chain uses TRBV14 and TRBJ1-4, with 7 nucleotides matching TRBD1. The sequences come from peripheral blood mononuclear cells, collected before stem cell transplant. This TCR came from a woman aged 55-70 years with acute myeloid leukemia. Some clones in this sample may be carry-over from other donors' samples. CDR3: CASSHSGQPNEKLFF. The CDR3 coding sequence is TGTGCCAGCAGCCATTCGGGACAGCCTAATGAAAAACTGTTTTTT. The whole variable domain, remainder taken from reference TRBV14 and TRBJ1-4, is EAGVTQFPSHSVIEKGQTVTLRCDPISGHDNLYWYRRVMGKEIKFLLHFVKESKQDESGMPNNRFLAERTGGTYSTLKVQPAELEDSGVYFCASSHSGQPNEKLFFGSGTQLSVL.